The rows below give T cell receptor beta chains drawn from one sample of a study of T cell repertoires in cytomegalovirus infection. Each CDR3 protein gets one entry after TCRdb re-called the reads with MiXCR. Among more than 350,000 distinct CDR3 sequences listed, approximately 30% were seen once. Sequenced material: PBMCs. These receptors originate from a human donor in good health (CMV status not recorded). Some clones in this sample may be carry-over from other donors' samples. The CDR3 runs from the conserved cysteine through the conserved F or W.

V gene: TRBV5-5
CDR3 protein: CASSLGQGVSQETQYF

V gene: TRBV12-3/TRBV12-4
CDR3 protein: CASRADRGNQLQHF

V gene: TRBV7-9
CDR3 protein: CASSLDTQYF

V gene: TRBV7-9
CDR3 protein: CASSSETGQPQHF

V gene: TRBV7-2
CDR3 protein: CASSLGGRTNEKLFF

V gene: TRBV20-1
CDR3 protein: CSARGQGYNQPQHF

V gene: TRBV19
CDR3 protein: CASSIQFNEQFF

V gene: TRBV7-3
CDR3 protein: CASSLTGRSGGPDEQYF

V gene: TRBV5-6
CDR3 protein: CASSKGRRGDTQYF

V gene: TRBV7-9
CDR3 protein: CASSLLVLNTEAFF